This record covers a single T cell receptor (beta chain). Its antigen remains unknown. Trimming took off 0 bases at V and 5 bases at J, with 2 bases between the two ends. CDR1 is LGHNT and CDR2 is FRNRAP in the germline V gene. The CDR3 runs to 12 residues. These data come from a study of shared clonotypes between healthy human individuals. Study-wide results and limits: Non-shared clonotypes were found to have lower generation probabilities than the clonotypes that were shared by all four of the sorted-subset donors. Naive CD4 clonotype sharing across several donors was 4% to 5%.

Sequencing was at deep level. Sequencing was performed with immunoSEQ multiplex PCR; in TCRdb, only in-frame clones are kept and a portion is missing. The sample has 2 million to 2.5 million clones, more than 80% seen once. The sequence was collected from a man between 18 and 29 years old in good health. Some clones in this sample may be carry-over from other donors' samples. V is TRBV12-5 and J is TRBJ2-1, with D unclear. Input material: naive CD4+ T cells from PBMCs. Noted subset: CD45RA+ positively selected. CDR3 protein: CASGLVDNEQFF. The CDR3 DNA is TGTGCTAGTGGTTTGGTAGACAATGAGCAGTTCTTC.